These 24 T cell receptor beta chains were sequenced from one sample in a study of blood T cell repertoires in COVID-19 (dated by TCRdb to 2019 to 2021). The method was the immunoSEQ multiplex PCR assay. In TCRdb, the immuneACCESS table is reduced to in-frame sequences with V and J assigned. These tables do not hold every clone; where another copy was compared, an unresolved V gene accounts for under half, and the others remain unexplained. The sample data list almost 500,000 clones, and roughly nine tenths of these were observed just once. The ten top clones hold around 7.9% of the sample. The sample taken for sequencing was PBMCs or T cells enriched from blood (not recorded which). The receptor source for this set is a woman between 55 and 75 years old who had recovered from COVID-19.

This chain uses TRBV7-2 with TRBJ2-3; 7 bases align to TRBD2. The CDR3 is 15 amino acids. V lost 4 bases and J lost 2; bases outside the gene matches: 6. The germline CDR1 and CDR2 sequences are SGHTA and FQGNSA. The CDR3 DNA follows: TGTGCCAGCAGCTCACTAGCGAAATACACAGATACGCAGTATTTT. Amino acid sequence: CASSSLAKYTDTQYF.

The V gene is TRBV2, the J gene TRBJ2-7, with 12 nucleotides matching TRBD2. Germline V gives CDR1 SNHLY, CDR2 FYNNEI. The CDR3 consists of 17 residues. Unmatched junction bases numbered 9, after V lost 6 bases and J lost 0 bases. The CDR3 sequence: CASRATSGGASSYEQYF. The CDR3 DNA sequence: TGTGCCAGCAGGGCGACTAGCGGGGGCGCAAGCTCCTACGAGCAGTACTTC.

The chain joins TRBV24-1 to TRBJ2-3; 11 bases match TRBD2. Per germline, CDR1 KGHDR and CDR2 SFDVKD. J gave up 2 bases and V 4 bases, and 7 bases lay outside the gene matches. CDR3 length: 17 residues. CDR3 sequence: CATSDTGTSGDTDTQYF. The CDR3 coding sequence is TGTGCCACCAGTGACACCGGGACTAGCGGCGACACAGATACGCAGTATTTT.

This sequence joins TRBV6-5 and TRBJ1-5, with 8 nucleotides matching TRBD1. CDR1 MNHEY and CDR2 SVGAGI come from the germline V gene. The CDR3 has 14 amino acids. J gave up 11 bases and V 7 bases, and 13 bases lay outside the gene matches. Here the CDR3 reads CASINRGANRTQHF. Here the CDR3 DNA reads TGTGCCAGCATTAACAGGGGGGCTAATCGGACCCAGCATTTT.

CDR3 sequence: CASTKGGGPYGYTF. The DNA of the CDR3 is TGTGCCAGCACTAAGGGAGGGGGGCCCTATGGCTACACCTTC. The chain is built from TRBV27 and TRBJ1-2; TRBD1 is a possible D gene (6 bases). Germline V lookup: CDR1 MNHEY, CDR2 SMNVEV (reference sequence). With 7 bases removed from V and 4 bases from J, the gap between germline ends came to 16 bases. The CDR3 consists of 14 residues.

V is TRBV5-1 and J is TRBJ2-7; 8 nucleotides align to TRBD1. The CDR3 is 14 amino acids. Per the germline V gene, CDR1 is SGHRS and CDR2 is YFSETQ. V was clipped by 3 bases and J by 4 bases; unmatched bases: 6. CDR3 coding DNA: TGCGCCAGCAGCTCGGACAGGGCGAAGTACGAGCAGTACTTC. Translating gives CASSSDRAKYEQYF. The complete variable domain, with remaining parts taken from reference TRBV5-1 and TRBJ2-7, reads KAGVTQTPRYLIKTRGQQVTLSCSPISGHRSVSWYQQTPGQGLQFLFEYFSETQRNKGNFPGRFSGRQFSNSRSEMNVSTLELGDSALYLCASSSDRAKYEQYFGPGTRLTVT.

The chain recombines TRBV2 with TRBJ2-1; 9 nucleotides align to TRBD1. Unmatched junction bases numbered 9, after V lost 3 bases and J lost 6 bases. The CDR3 spans 16 residues. CDR1 SNHLY and CDR2 FYNNEI come from the germline V gene. The CDR3 sequence is CASSDLRDRAPNEQFF. The DNA for the CDR3 is TGTGCCAGCAGTGACCTCCGGGACAGGGCGCCCAATGAGCAGTTCTTC.

Turning to this clone: Other nucleotide sequences in the sample specify the same CDR3. J is TRBJ2-7 and V is TRBV6-5, with a possible D match to TRBD1 (5 bases). Germline V gene lookup returns CDR1 MNHEY and CDR2 SVGAGI. This CDR3 has 11 residues. V lost 6 bases and J lost 5, with 8 bases in between. The CDR3 spells CASSRVDEQYF. DNA of the CDR3: TGTGCCAGCAGCAGGGTAGACGAGCAGTACTTC.

The rearrangement links TRBV2 to TRBJ1-5; D is perhaps TRBD1 (5 bases). CDR1 and CDR2 from the germline V gene are SNHLY and FYNNEI. The CDR3 extends over 13 amino acids. With 4 bases removed from V and 4 bases from J, the gap between germline ends came to 8 bases. The CDR3 loop is CASSGQPNQPQHF. The DNA of the CDR3 is TGTGCCAGCAGTGGACAGCCTAATCAGCCCCAGCATTTT. Looking up the rest from reference TRBV2 and TRBJ1-5 gives the full variable domain: EPEVTQTPSHQVTQMGQEVILRCVPISNHLYFYWYRQILGQKVEFLVSFYNNEISEKSEIFDDQFSVERPDGSNFTLKIRSTKLEDSAMYFCASSGQPNQPQHFGDGTRLSIL.

The gene calls are TRBV3-1 (or the pseudogene TRBV3-2) and TRBJ1-2; D possibly corresponds to TRBD1 (6 bases). Germline values: CDR1 LGHDT, CDR2 YNNKEL (reference sequence). V lost 6 bases and J 8 bases, leaving 19 bases between the germline ends. The CDR3 is 14 residues long. The chain's CDR3 is CASRPTGTVGGYTF. CDR3 nucleotide sequence: TGTGCCAGCAGGCCCACAGGGACCGTGGGGGGCTACACCTTC.

The chain joins TRBV2 to TRBJ2-7, with TRBD2 matching 7 bases. The trim removed 9 bases at V and 7 bases at J, leaving 3 bases unmatched. Germline values: CDR1 SNHLY, CDR2 FYNNEI. This CDR3 region has 10 residues. Here the CDR3 DNA reads TGTGCCAGTTGGGGGGGAGAGCAGTACTTC. It is translated as CASWGGEQYF. Using reference TRBV2 and TRBJ2-7 for the parts outside the CDR3, the full variable domain is EPEVTQTPSHQVTQMGQEVILRCVPISNHLYFYWYRQILGQKVEFLVSFYNNEISEKSEIFDDQFSVERPDGSNFTLKIRSTKLEDSAMYFCASWGGEQYFGPGTRLTVT.

This rearrangement joins TRBV4-1 to TRBJ1-1; 11 nucleotides match TRBD1. CDR1 and CDR2 from the germline V gene are MGHRA and YSYEKL. V lost 0 bases to trimming and J lost 5 bases; unmatched junction nucleotides: 5. The CDR3 has 16 residues. The DNA for the CDR3 is TGCGCCAGCAGCCAAGATAGGGACAGGGGGTGGACTGAAGCTTTCTTT. It yields the protein CASSQDRDRGWTEAFF.

Only one count was recorded for this clone. CDR3 nucleotide sequence: TGTGCCAGCAGTGGTCAGGGGATAGGCGAGCAGTACGTC. It is translated as CASSGQGIGEQYV. The genes are TRBV6-2 or TRBV6-3 and TRBJ2-7, with a possible D match to TRBD1 (6 bases). The CDR3 extends over 13 amino acids. Trimming left V 5 bases short and J 6 bases short, with 14 bases between. Germline V gene data show CDR1 as MNHEY and CDR2 as SVGEGT.

This chain joins TRBV12-3 or TRBV12-4 and TRBJ2-7, with D maybe TRBD1 (5 bases). The CDR3 covers 13 residues. V lost 4 bases and J lost 5, with 12 bases in between. The CDR3 is CASSSKGYHEQYF. In DNA, the CDR3 is TGTGCCAGCAGTTCGAAGGGGTACCACGAGCAGTACTTC.

The chain has TRBV7-6 and TRBJ2-2, with 8 bases fitting TRBD2. The germline V gene has CDR1 SGHVS and CDR2 FNYEAQ. V lost 5 bases to trimming and J lost 0 bases; unmatched junction nucleotides: 5. The CDR3 is 16 residues long. The CDR3 DNA follows: TGTGCCAGCAGCCTCGGGGGGGTAACGAACACCGGGGAGCTGTTTTTT. It specifies CASSLGGVTNTGELFF.

This chain connects TRBV5-1 to TRBJ1-1; D might be TRBD1 (5 bases). Germline loops: CDR1 SGHRS, CDR2 YFSETQ. The V and J ends lost 3 bases and 3 bases respectively, with 9 bases between them. The CDR3 extends over 13 amino acids. CDR3: CASSWGGYTEAFF. CDR3 coding DNA: TGCGCCAGCAGCTGGGGGGGATACACTGAAGCTTTCTTT.

The chain recombines TRBV7-8 with TRBJ1-2; 7 nucleotides match TRBD1. CDR1 is SGHVS, CDR2 FQNEAQ, per germline. V trimming: 3 bases; J trimming: 8 bases; junction bases outside the gene matches: 9. CDR3 length: 14 amino acids. Here the CDR3 DNA reads TGTGCCAGCAGCTTCCGGACAGGCATGCGGGGCTACACCTTC. Translating gives CASSFRTGMRGYTF.

This chain links TRBV27 with TRBJ2-7, with a tentative D call TRBD2 (6 bases). The V and J ends lost 5 bases and 5 bases respectively, with 13 bases between them. Germline assignment: CDR1 MNHEY and CDR2 SMNVEV (reference sequence). The CDR3 length is 13 residues. The CDR3 here is CASSLPGVDEQYF. DNA of the CDR3: TGTGCCAGCAGTCTCCCGGGAGTCGACGAGCAGTACTTC.

The chain is built from TRBV7-9 and TRBJ2-1, with unresolved D. V lost 0 bases to trimming and J lost 9 bases, with 9 bases between them. CDR3 size: 13 residues. The germline CDR1 and CDR2 sequences are SEHNR and FQNEAQ (reference sequence). In DNA form, the CDR3 reads TGTGCCAGCAGCTTAGCGCACGCGGTTGAGCAGTTCTTC. Protein product: CASSLAHAVEQFF.

This clone was observed once. V and J are TRBV12-3 or TRBV12-4 and TRBJ2-1; D is unclear. Trimming stripped 5 bases from V and 8 bases from J, with 7 bases between. The length of the CDR3 is 11 residues. CDR3 region: CASSHYDEQFF. The DNA of the CDR3 is TGTGCCAGCAGTCACTATGATGAGCAGTTCTTC.

The chain is built from TRBV5-1 and TRBJ2-1; TRBD2 matches at 11 bases. The length of the CDR3 is 15 residues. Germline lookup yields CDR1 SGHRS and CDR2 YFSETQ. V lost 4 bases to trimming and J lost 7 bases; unmatched junction nucleotides: 7. The CDR3 DNA follows: TGCGCCAGCAGCGAGGGACTAGCGGTCATAAATGAGCAGTTCTTC. This translates into CASSEGLAVINEQFF. The full variable domain, rest sourced from reference TRBV5-1 and TRBJ2-1, is KAGVTQTPRYLIKTRGQQVTLSCSPISGHRSVSWYQQTPGQGLQFLFEYFSETQRNKGNFPGRFSGRQFSNSRSEMNVSTLELGDSALYLCASSEGLAVINEQFFGPGTRLTVL.

The rearrangement joins TRBV30 to TRBJ2-7, with TRBD2 matching over 7 bases. Germline V CDR1 and CDR2: GTSNPN, SVGIG (reference sequence). The ends lost 2 bases at V and 4 bases at J; junction bases unmatched: 5. The CDR3 covers 13 residues. In nucleotides, the CDR3 is TGTGCCTGGAGTTCGGGGGGTTTGTACGAGCAGTACTTC. It yields the protein CAWSSGGLYEQYF.

V gene TRBV11-3 combines with J gene TRBJ2-1; 7 bases match TRBD1. The CDR3 is made up of 15 amino acids. V shed 5 bases and J 1 base; nucleotides not matched to a gene: 5. Germline CDR1 SGHNT, CDR2 YENEEA. The CDR3 sequence is CASSGAGGSYNEQFF. In DNA, the CDR3 is TGTGCCAGCAGCGGGGCAGGGGGTTCCTACAATGAGCAGTTCTTC.

The J gene is TRBJ2-5, the V gene TRBV11-2; D is ambiguous. CDR1 and CDR2 from the germline V gene are SGHAT and FQNNGV. The CDR3 sequence is 14 residues long. The germline V and J ends were trimmed by 2 bases and 5 bases, with 12 bases remaining between them. The CDR3 here is CASSLFNERETQYF. The DNA of the CDR3 is TGTGCCAGCAGCTTATTCAACGAGAGGGAGACCCAGTACTTC.